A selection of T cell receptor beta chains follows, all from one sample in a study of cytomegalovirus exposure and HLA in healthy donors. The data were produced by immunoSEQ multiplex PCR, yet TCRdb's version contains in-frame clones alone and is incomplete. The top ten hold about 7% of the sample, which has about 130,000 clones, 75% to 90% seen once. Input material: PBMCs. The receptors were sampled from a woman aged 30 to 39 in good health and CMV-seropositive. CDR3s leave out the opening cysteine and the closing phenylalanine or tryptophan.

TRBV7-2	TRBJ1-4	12	ASSSDRDAEKLF
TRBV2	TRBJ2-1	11	ASSLTRNNEQF
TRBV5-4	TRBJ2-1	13	ASSSRGGRDNEQF
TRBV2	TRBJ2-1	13	ASSQTHTGMGEQF
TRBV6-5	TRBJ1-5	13	ASKVGQGSNQPQH
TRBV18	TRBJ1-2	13	ASSAQTELNYGYT
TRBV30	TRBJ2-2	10	AWSLRIGELF
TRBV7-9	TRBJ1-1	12	ASSLAEGRTEAF
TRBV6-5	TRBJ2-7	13	ASSYSSAGSYEQY
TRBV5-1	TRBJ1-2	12	ASSLAGGVDGYT